These 14 T cell receptor beta chains share one sample of origin, sequenced in a study of shared clonotypes between healthy human individuals. The table came from immunoSEQ multiplex PCR; TCRdb's copy has only in-frame clones and leaves some out. The sample lists approximately 2,300,000 clones; about 90% were seen once. The source material was naive CD4+ T cells from PBMCs. Subset meaning: CD45RA+ positively selected. The receptors stem from a man between 18 and 29 years old in good health. Some clones in this sample may be carry-over from other donors' samples.

V gene TRBV4-1 combines with J gene TRBJ2-1; 11 bases are shared with TRBD2. The CDR3 is 19 amino acids. With V trimmed by 2 bases and J by 4 bases, 13 bases remained unmatched. The germline V gene encodes CDR1 MGHRA and CDR2 YSYEKL. The CDR3 DNA is TGCGCCAGCAGCCAAACGGGAGGGACTAGCGGCGCACCTTACAATGAGCAGTTCTTC. This encodes CASSQTGGTSGAPYNEQFF.

The chain uses TRBV7-3 and TRBJ2-5; D may be TRBD1 or TRBD2 (5 bases each). CDR3 size: 15 residues. Trimming cost V 1 base and J 2 bases, with 11 bases left between them. Germline V gene data show CDR1 as SGHTA and CDR2 as FQGTGA. CDR3 protein: CASSLRRGAQETQYF. The CDR3 nucleotides read TGTGCCAGCAGCTTAAGGCGAGGGGCACAAGAGACCCAGTACTTC.

This clone appeared a single time. V is TRBV10-2 and J is TRBJ1-5, with D perhaps TRBD1 (6 bases). This CDR3 is built from 13 residues. The V gene's germline CDR1 is WSHSY and CDR2 SAAADI. V lost 6 bases to trimming and J lost 3 bases, with 9 bases between them. CDR3 sequence: CASRGQTNQPQHF. Here the CDR3 DNA reads TGCGCCAGCAGAGGACAGACCAATCAGCCCCAGCATTTT.

This clone occurred once. V and J are TRBV7-2 and TRBJ1-4; D may be TRBD1 (5 bases). There are 14 residues in the CDR3. Trimming left V 5 bases short and J 0 bases short, with 7 bases between. CDR1 is SGHTA, CDR2 FQGNSA, per germline. CDR3 loop: CASSRQTTNEKLFF. CDR3 DNA: TGTGCCAGCAGCCGACAGACAACTAATGAAAAACTGTTTTTT. Drawing the rest from reference TRBV7-2 and TRBJ1-4, the complete variable domain is GAGVSQSPSNKVTEKGKDVELRCDPISGHTALYWYRQSLGQGLEFLIYFQGNSAPDKSGLPSDRFSAERTGGSVSTLTIQRTQQEDSAVYLCASSRQTTNEKLFFGSGTQLSVL.

V and J are TRBV5-6 and TRBJ1-5, with D hard to call. Deletions cut 4 bases from V and 7 bases from J, with 15 bases between. Germline values: CDR1 SGHDT, CDR2 YYEEEE. CDR3 size: 14 residues. Here the CDR3 reads CASSASLVSQPQHF. CDR3 nucleotide sequence: TGTGCCAGCAGCGCCTCCCTGGTCAGCCAGCCCCAGCATTTT.

The V call is TRBV19, the J call TRBJ1-4; D gene ambiguous. V lost 4 bases to trimming and J lost 6 bases, with 9 bases between them. CDR1 and CDR2 from the germline V gene are LNHDA and SQIVND (reference sequence). The CDR3 sequence is 13 residues long. The CDR3 DNA reads TGTGCCAGTAGTAAGAGGGTGGATGAAAAACTGTTTTTT. Translation: CASSKRVDEKLFF.

As to this clone: Within the sample, other DNA sequences also encode this same CDR3. This CDR3 reads CASSLLAGQETQYF. Written as DNA, the CDR3 is TGCGCCAGCAGCTTATTGGCAGGGCAAGAGACCCAGTACTTC. The chain carries TRBV5-1 and TRBJ2-5, with D possibly matching TRBD1 (5 bases). The CDR3 length is 14 residues. V was trimmed by 2 bases and J by 2 bases, leaving 10 bases between them. Per the germline V gene, CDR1 is SGHRS and CDR2 is YFSETQ.

This chain connects TRBV25-1 to TRBJ1-1; perhaps TRBD1 as D (6 bases). Trimming left V 6 bases short and J 12 bases short, with 17 bases between. Per germline, CDR1 MGHDK and CDR2 SYGVNS. The CDR3 totals 12 residues. Written as DNA, the CDR3 is TGTGCCAGCAGGGGTGATGACAGGTATCCTTTCTTT. As protein: CASRGDDRYPFF.

The genes are TRBV27 and TRBJ1-2, with D perhaps matching TRBD1 (6 bases). This CDR3 comprises 13 residues. Between the trimmed V and J ends, which lost 6 bases and 2 bases, there was a span of 10 bases. Germline V lookup: CDR1 MNHEY, CDR2 SMNVEV (reference sequence). CDR3 in amino acids: CASRRGQNYGYTF. The CDR3 bases are TGTGCCAGCAGGCGGGGGCAAAACTATGGCTACACCTTC.

This chain joins TRBV20-1 and TRBJ1-1; no clear D gene. V dropped 5 bases and J dropped 6 bases, with 10 bases sitting between them. Germline CDR1 is DFQATT and CDR2 is SNEGSKA (reference sequence). This CDR3 spans 11 amino acids. The CDR3 loop reads CSAQRGAEAFF. Here the CDR3 DNA reads TGCAGTGCTCAACGCGGTGCTGAAGCTTTCTTT.

Points on this clone: This sample also contains other DNA sequences that code for the same CDR3. The CDR3 DNA follows: TGTGCCAGCAGCGTATCGAACTATGGCTACACCTTC. Protein product: CASSVSNYGYTF. The chain joins TRBV9 to TRBJ1-2; D remains ambiguous. CDR3 length: 12 amino acids. Deletions cut 1 base from V and 2 bases from J, with 3 bases between. Germline CDR1 reads SGDLS; CDR2 reads YYNGEE.

This rearrangement joins TRBV5-6 to TRBJ2-7, with a weak D call TRBD1 (5 bases). The germline V and J ends were trimmed by 1 base and 2 bases, with 13 bases remaining between them. The germline CDR1 and CDR2 sequences are SGHDT and YYEEEE. The CDR3 has 15 amino acids. In nucleotides, the CDR3 is TGTGCCAGCAGCTTGCAGGGCCCCAGCGCCTACGAGCAGTACTTC. Translation: CASSLQGPSAYEQYF.

V usage is TRBV19 and J usage is TRBJ2-3, with 7 bases fitting TRBD2. V was clipped by 3 bases and J by 0 bases; unmatched bases: 6. The CDR3 covers 16 residues. Germline V gene data show CDR1 as LNHDA and CDR2 as SQIVND (reference sequence). This CDR3 reads CASSIGRRVSTDTQYF. The CDR3, as DNA: TGTGCCAGTAGTATCGGGAGGCGGGTTAGCACAGATACGCAGTATTTT.

This chain connects TRBV19 to TRBJ2-1; 10 bases map to TRBD1. V shed 6 bases and J 4 bases; nucleotides not matched to a gene: 3. The germline V gene encodes CDR1 LNHDA and CDR2 SQIVND (reference sequence). This CDR3 spans 14 amino acids. The DNA of the CDR3 is TGTGCCAGTAGGAGACAGGGGGCTTACAATGAGCAGTTCTTC. Translation gives CASRRQGAYNEQFF.